The clone carrying this T cell receptor beta chain has a single count. The antigen is unknown. J lost 7 bases, V lost 0 bases, and 4 bases had no gene match. The CDR3 has 16 amino acids. Germline CDR1 is SGHTA and CDR2 is FQGNSA. The data originate from a study of response to subunit inactivated influenza vaccine. Overall study results and limits: Each seasonal influenza vaccination, the authors suggested, recruits few new T cells.

TCRdb independently ran MiXCR on the RT-PCR reads; one entry per CDR3 protein. Of about 570,000 distinct CDR3 sequences in the sample, about 10% were seen once. Material: PBMCs from blood, obtained on the day of vaccination. This TCR was sampled from a man in his forties or fifties who received an inactivated influenza vaccine. The genes are TRBV7-2 and TRBJ2-2; TRBD1 matches at 11 bases. CDR3 protein: CASSLAPGQGVGELFF. CDR3 DNA sequence: TGTGCCAGCAGCTTAGCTCCGGGACAGGGGGTCGGGGAGCTGTTTTTT.